What follows are 6 T cell receptor beta chains derived from one specimen sequenced in a study of human T cells and chemical hapten exposure. TCRdb reprocessed the RACE reads with MiXCR, giving one entry per CDR3 protein. The table shows about 100,000 distinct CDR3 sequences, with about 10% occurring only once. Time point defined: patch test 1, 2 weeks after DPC sensitization. Stated treatment: therapeutic diphenylcyclopropenone sensitization with weekly scalp DPC. The input for sequencing was whole blood, taken in connection with sensitization to the hapten diphenylcyclopropenone (DPC). The receptors were sampled from a man aged 35-49 years with alopecia areata. Some clones in this sample may be carry-over from other donors' samples.

This clonotype was counted at least ten times. The chain uses TRBV7-9 and TRBJ1-1; no firm D call. With 4 bases removed from V and 8 bases from J, the gap between germline ends came to 14 bases. Germline loops: CDR1 SEHNR, CDR2 FQNEAQ (reference sequence). The CDR3 is made up of 13 amino acids. The CDR3 DNA is TGTGCCAGCAGCTACCTGGAGTCGGGGGAAGCTTTCTTT. It is translated as CASSYLESGEAFF.

This clonotype has just a few counts. The CDR3 spells CASSYSITGQGGKLFF. CDR3 sequence (DNA): TGTGCCAGCAGTTACTCGATAACGGGACAGGGGGGAAAACTGTTTTTT. V and J are TRBV6-5 and TRBJ1-4, with 11 positions matching TRBD1. The germline V gene encodes CDR1 MNHEY and CDR2 SVGAGI. Losses at the gene ends were 0 bases for V and 10 bases for J; bases not matched to a gene: 7. This CDR3 has 16 amino acids.

Only a few counts were recorded for this clonotype. The gene calls are TRBV6-5 and TRBJ2-1, with 15 nucleotides matching TRBD2. Germline values: CDR1 MNHEY, CDR2 SVGAGI. V was pared by 4 bases and J by 7 bases, with 8 bases of the junction left unmatched. The CDR3 totals 17 residues. The CDR3 protein is CASSSGTGTSGRNEQFF. CDR3 nucleotide sequence: TGTGCCAGCAGTTCCGGAACAGGGACTAGCGGGAGGAATGAGCAGTTCTTC.

The chain carries TRBV30 and TRBJ2-1, with a weak D call TRBD2 (5 bases). V gave up 3 bases and J gave up 9 bases, with 15 bases separating them. Germline lookup yields CDR1 GTSNPN and CDR2 SVGIG (reference sequence). The CDR3 runs to 13 residues. The CDR3 loop reads CAWRAAGGLEQFF. DNA for the CDR3: TGTGCCTGGAGGGCCGCCGGCGGGCTTGAGCAGTTCTTC.

This clonotype was picked up one time. The V call is TRBV6-1, the J call TRBJ2-3; D is undetermined. The germline CDR1 and CDR2 sequences are MNHNS and SASEGT. V was cut by 1 base and J by 7 bases, with 12 bases left in between. This CDR3 comprises 14 residues. The CDR3 spells CASSEVAGLNTQYF. CDR3 sequence (DNA): TGTGCCAGCAGTGAAGTGGCAGGCCTAAATACGCAGTATTTT.

This clonotype was seen ten or more times. The chain employs TRBV6-6 and TRBJ2-1; D remains ambiguous. The germline V gene has CDR1 MNHNY and CDR2 SVGAGI (reference sequence). The CDR3 has 12 residues. Deletions cut 5 bases from V and 2 bases from J, with 4 bases between. The CDR3 DNA is TGTGCCAGCAGTAGGCCCTACAATGAGCAGTTCTTC. Translated, it gives CASSRPYNEQFF.